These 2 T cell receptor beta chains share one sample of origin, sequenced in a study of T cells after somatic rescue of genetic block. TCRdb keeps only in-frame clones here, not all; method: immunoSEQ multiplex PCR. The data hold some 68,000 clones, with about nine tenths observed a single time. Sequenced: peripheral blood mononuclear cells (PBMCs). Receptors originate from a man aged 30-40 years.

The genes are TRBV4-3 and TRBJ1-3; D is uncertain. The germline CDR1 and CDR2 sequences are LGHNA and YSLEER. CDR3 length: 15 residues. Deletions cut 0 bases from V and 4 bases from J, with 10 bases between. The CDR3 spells CASSQDITEGNTIYF. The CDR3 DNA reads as TGCGCCAGCAGCCAAGATATCACGGAAGGAAACACCATATATTTT.

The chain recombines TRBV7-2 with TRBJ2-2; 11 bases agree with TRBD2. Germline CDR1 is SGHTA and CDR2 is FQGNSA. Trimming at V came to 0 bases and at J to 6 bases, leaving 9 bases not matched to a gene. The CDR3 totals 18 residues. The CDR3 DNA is TGTGCCAGCAGCTTAGCGAGGCTAGCGGGAGGATCCCCCGGGGAGCTGTTTTTT. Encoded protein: CASSLARLAGGSPGELFF.